The 13 T cell receptor beta chains given below trace back to one sample, sequenced in a study of T cell changes during pregnancy in multiple sclerosis. Clones were read by immunoSEQ multiplex PCR, and TCRdb kept only the in-frame ones, dropping some. Of almost 50,000 clones listed, roughly 92% were seen once; the top ten hold 0.3% to 0.4%. Material: CD4+ T cells from peripheral blood mononuclear cells, obtained in the second trimester of pregnancy. The receptors derive from a female donor in good health, enrolled as a control in a pregnancy study.

The V gene is TRBV2, the J gene TRBJ2-3; 14 bases map to TRBD2. The CDR3 loop spans 18 amino acids. V was pared by 5 bases and J by 4 bases, with 11 bases of the junction left unmatched. In germline, CDR1 is SNHLY, CDR2 FYNNEI. In DNA, the CDR3 is TGTGCCAGCAGTTATCAACTTGGACTAGCGGGGGGAGCAGATACGCAGTATTTT. Translated, it gives CASSYQLGLAGGADTQYF.

This chain connects TRBV7-2 to TRBJ1-1, with D possibly matching TRBD1 (6 bases). The CDR3 contains 14 residues. V was clipped by 6 bases and J by 0 bases, with 11 bases between them. Germline V lookup: CDR1 SGHTA, CDR2 FQGNSA. CDR3 amino acids: CASRPQGMNTEAFF. In DNA, the CDR3 is TGTGCCAGCAGACCACAGGGTATGAACACTGAAGCTTTCTTT.

This chain joins TRBV18 and TRBJ2-6; D perhaps matches TRBD2 (5 bases). The V gene lost 5 bases and the J gene lost 2 bases, with 13 bases spanning the gap. The germline V gene has CDR1 KGHSH and CDR2 LQKENI. There are 16 residues in the CDR3. CDR3 amino acids: CASSGVLGAGANVLTF. Written as DNA, the CDR3 is TGTGCCAGCTCAGGGGTCCTGGGAGCTGGGGCCAACGTCCTGACTTTC.

This chain uses TRBV11-2 with TRBJ2-3; D is unclear. CDR3 length equals 14 residues. The germline gives CDR1 SGHAT, CDR2 FQNNGV. V lost 5 bases and J 1 base, leaving 10 bases between the germline ends. For the CDR3, the DNA is TGTGCCAGCAGCCCCACAAAAGGCACAGATACGCAGTATTTT. This gives the protein CASSPTKGTDTQYF.

The chain is built from TRBV7-2 and TRBJ2-3; 9 bases align to TRBD2. Germline CDR1 and CDR2: SGHTA and FQGNSA. The junction had 2 bases not matched to a gene; V was cut back by 3 bases and J by 1 base. This CDR3 region has 15 residues. This CDR3 reads CASSFQRGGTDTQYF. CDR3 DNA sequence: TGTGCCAGCAGCTTCCAGCGGGGGGGCACAGATACGCAGTATTTT.

The rearrangement links TRBV30 to TRBJ1-2; D is ambiguous. Trimming took off 4 bases at V and 8 bases at J, with 26 bases between the two ends. From germline, CDR1 is GTSNPN and CDR2 SVGIG (reference sequence). The CDR3 is 16 amino acids. CDR3 nucleotides: TGTGCCTGGACCCCCAACGGGGTCGCATCTTTGAGGGGCTACACCTTC. Translation gives CAWTPNGVASLRGYTF.

The genes are TRBV13 and TRBJ1-2; 7 bases fit TRBD1. Germline V gene data show CDR1 as PRHDT and CDR2 as FYEKMQ (reference sequence). V lost 4 bases and J lost 5; bases outside the gene matches: 10. This CDR3 has 15 residues. This CDR3 is CASSSRGQEAYGYTF. In DNA form, the CDR3 reads TGTGCCAGCAGCTCACGCGGACAGGAGGCTTATGGCTACACCTTC.

This chain connects TRBV10-3 to TRBJ1-1, with D hard to call. Trimming removed 3 bases from V and 0 bases from J, with 8 bases in between. The germline gives CDR1 ENHRY, CDR2 SYGVKD. The CDR3 runs 14 residues. CDR3 in amino acids: CAISEQKMNTEAFF. The DNA of the CDR3 is TGTGCCATCAGTGAACAGAAGATGAACACTGAAGCTTTCTTT.

In this sample, this clone turned up a few times. The chain combines TRBV2 with TRBJ1-1; D is perhaps TRBD1 (6 bases). CDR3 size: 15 residues. V was cut by 7 bases and J by 4 bases, with 19 bases left in between. The germline gives CDR1 SNHLY, CDR2 FYNNEI. CDR3 coding DNA: TGTGCCAGCAACCCACTGACAGGTGGAGGCACTGAAGCTTTCTTT. Translating gives CASNPLTGGGTEAFF.

The rearrangement links TRBV30 to TRBJ1-2; TRBD1 agrees at 8 bases. The CDR3 has 13 amino acids. Germline-derived CDR1 and CDR2 are GTSNPN and SVGIG (reference sequence). Trimming removed 6 bases from V and 4 bases from J; junction bases left unmatched: 7. CDR3 nucleotides: TGTGCCTGCTCGACAGGGGACCCCTATGGCTACACCTTC. Protein sequence: CACSTGDPYGYTF.

The V and J genes are TRBV6-1 and TRBJ2-7, with D possibly being TRBD2 (5 bases). The germline CDR1 and CDR2 sequences are MNHNS and SASEGT. The CDR3 has 13 amino acids. Trimming cost V 7 bases and J 0 bases, with 10 bases left between them. The CDR3 nucleotides are TGTGCCAGCACGGTAAGCGGCTCCTACGAGCAGTACTTC. It specifies CASTVSGSYEQYF.

This chain joins TRBV30 and TRBJ2-7, with TRBD1 identical over 9 bases. CDR1 and CDR2 from the germline V gene are GTSNPN and SVGIG (reference sequence). The V and J ends lost 2 bases and 4 bases, in that order; junction bases with no gene match: 9. This CDR3 is built from 15 residues. As DNA, the CDR3 is TGTGCCTGGAGTTCCGAGACAGGGGGATTATACGAGCAGTACTTC. This codes for CAWSSETGGLYEQYF. The full variable domain, rest sourced from reference TRBV30 and TRBJ2-7, is SQTIHQWPATLVQPVGSPLSLECTVEGTSNPNLYWYRQAAGRGLQLLFYSVGIGQISSEVPQNLSASRPQDRQFILSSKKLLLSDSGFYLCAWSSETGGLYEQYFGPGTRLTVT.

This clone has a single count. The rearrangement uses TRBV10-3 and TRBJ2-5, with a weak D call TRBD2 (5 bases). Per the germline V gene, CDR1 is ENHRY and CDR2 is SYGVKD. The length of the CDR3 is 15 residues. V dropped 3 bases and J dropped 4 bases, with 15 bases sitting between them. CDR3 loop: CAISDLAGEGETQYF. The CDR3 DNA is TGTGCCATCAGTGACTTAGCCGGGGAAGGAGAGACCCAGTACTTC.